This TCR beta chain was sequenced during a study of blood T cell repertoires in COVID-19 (dated by TCRdb to 2018 to 2021). Describing the broader study: Collaborator samples came from the United States, Italy and Spain and covered acute and convalescent phases of COVID-19. The material from the prospective study consisted of cDNA or gDNA derived from T cells, B-cell-depleted T cells, or PBMCs. Subjects who had been exposed to COVID-19, were actively infected with it, or had recovered from it provided the deeply sampled blood TCRbeta repertoires that made up the dataset. The repertoires were made available in a free public database intended to serve as a resource for research on the immune response to SARS-CoV-2. The samples were drawn from the first 160 participants of the ongoing ImmuneRACE study and from over a thousand subjects provided by 6 global collaborators. Nearly every sample came with metadata listing a de-identified subject ID, COVID-19 status, age in years and sex. Where available, HLA class I and class II types were obtained from metadata supplied by the sample provider rather than from assay-based typing. On the study overall, not on this receptor specifically: How much clinical and demographic metadata was included differed by source and by participant, and the metadata was provided uncurated.

TCRbeta CDR3 regions were amplified from genomic DNA by means of the immunoSEQ Assay, a bias-controlled multiplex PCR. On the study's bioinformatics: Within the assay, amplification of reference gene primers was used to estimate how many nucleated cells each sample contained. To quantify the absolute abundance of each unique TCRbeta CDR3 rearrangement, sequence reads were collapsed and filtered. Productive Simpson clonality was computed per sample as the square root of Simpson's diversity index over productive rearrangements. Drawn from immuneACCESS, this table holds only the in-frame rearrangements with V and J called that TCRdb kept. Clones are partly lost; checked studies trace under half to an unresolved V gene and leave the rest unexplained. From that table come the V and J calls and clone size; the DNA was used to work out D and trimming. The sample has about 220,000 clones on record, about 86% of them singletons. About 1.3% of the sample belongs to the ten largest clones.

Taken from cysteine to phenylalanine, the CDR3 has 15 residues. CDR3 DNA only is kept here, 45 bases in frame from base 1. CDR1 LGHDT and CDR2 YNNKEL are derived from the germline V gene (reference sequence). The junction carries 10 bases between V and J, which are trimmed by 0 bases and 5 bases respectively. Enrolling through a virtual design, the prospective study's participants ranged in age from roughly 18 to 95 years and lived across more than 20 United States geographic areas. Cohort assignment in the prospective study relied on participant-reported clinical history from a screening survey and a study questionnaire. Mobile phlebotomists in the prospective study collected whole blood, serum and a nasopharyngeal or oropharyngeal swab from every participant. Prospective study participants could optionally give additional blood draws and questionnaires over an approximately 2-month period. Prospective study blood samples were shipped either frozen or at room temperature before DNA extraction.

As to this clone: It lacks a known antigen. No clone much larger than this one lies a single base away; base qualities are absent.

This receptor was identified in a woman between 40 and 55 years old with acute COVID-19. The sequence joins TRBV3-1 (or the pseudogene TRBV3-2) to TRBJ2-2; the D gene is unclear. Sample: PBMCs or T cells enriched from blood (not recorded which). The CDR3 region reads CASSQDWAATGELFF. The nucleotides read TGTGCCAGCAGCCAAGATTGGGCCGCGACCGGGGAGCTGTTTTTT.